This T cell receptor (beta chain) is drawn from a study of T cell repertoires in cytomegalovirus infection (dated by TCRdb to about 2019). Study-wide context: Alongside well-studied HLA-B-restricted epitopes, the peptide stimulations were aimed at recently identified HLA-C-restricted CMV epitopes, whose presentation resists viral immunomodulation. Donor HLA type was relevant to the analysis, because carriage of CMV infection together with the matching HLA type was indicated by public TCR beta signatures. What the research found in general, with its limitations: Cumulative frequency of public TCR beta family members discriminated carriers of CMV infection plus the relevant HLA type in this cohort and an independent roughly 330-donor cohort. The ex vivo response was dominated by HLA-C-restricted CMV-specific TCR beta clonotypes, which also provided the single most frequent clonotype in two of eight donors.

According to the study, the label for this sample's treatment or condition signals: in vitro stimulation with specific CMV peptide epitopes to enrich CMV-specific T cells. This clonotype was found once. Its specific antigen is unknown. No base-level quality is on record; no much larger clone is a single base apart. A lone read offers only weak evidence. Trimming costs V 3 bases and J 0 bases, and their ends lie 24 bases apart. CDR1 LNHDA and CDR2 SQIVND were looked up in the germline V gene (reference sequence). Including the terminal cysteine and phenylalanine, the CDR3 comprises 20 residues. Only CDR3 DNA remains: 60 bases, in frame from the first base. The instrument was an Illumina HiSeq 1500. The public sequencing data were trimmed at Q25 with fastp and processed into clonotypes with MiXCR by TCRdb, which kept only in-frame beta chains. A single entry per CDR3 protein holds the most common genes and DNA from its merged rows. The sample yields about 830,000 distinct CDR3 sequences; approximately 29% were counted once. Around 12% of the sample is taken by the ten largest.

Sequences were derived from cultured CD8+ T cells from PBMCs, sampled from culture after CMV antigen stimulation. The sequence is built from TRBV19 and TRBJ1-5; the D gene cannot be named for sure. The sequence came from a human donor in good health (CMV status not recorded). Some clones in this sample may be carry-over from other donors' samples. The DNA sequence is TGTGCCAGTAGTATGATAGGCCTTTTTGGCAGCCTTAATAGCAATCAGCCCCAGCATTTT. The resulting protein is CASSMIGLFGSLNSNQPQHF.